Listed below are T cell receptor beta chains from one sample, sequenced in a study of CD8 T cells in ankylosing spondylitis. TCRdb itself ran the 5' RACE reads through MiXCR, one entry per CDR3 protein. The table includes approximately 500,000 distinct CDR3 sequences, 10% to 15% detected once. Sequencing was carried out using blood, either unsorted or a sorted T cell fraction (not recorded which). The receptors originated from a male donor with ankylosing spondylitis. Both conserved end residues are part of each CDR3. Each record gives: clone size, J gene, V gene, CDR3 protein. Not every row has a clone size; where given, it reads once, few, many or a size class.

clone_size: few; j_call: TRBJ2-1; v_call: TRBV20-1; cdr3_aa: CSARKQYNEQFF
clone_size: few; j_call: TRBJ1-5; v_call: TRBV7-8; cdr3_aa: CASSPDSIIIVGYSNQPQHF
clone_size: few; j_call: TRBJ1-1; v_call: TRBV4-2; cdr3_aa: CASSQERLSEAFF
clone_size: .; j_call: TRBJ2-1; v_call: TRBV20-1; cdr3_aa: CSARFSNYNEQFF
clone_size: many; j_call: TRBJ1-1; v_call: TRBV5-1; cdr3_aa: CASSLQPPHTEAFF
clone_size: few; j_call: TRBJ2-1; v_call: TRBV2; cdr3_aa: CASSEAGLVNNEQFF
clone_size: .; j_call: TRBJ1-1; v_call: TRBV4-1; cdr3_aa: CASSPTDSLNTEAFF
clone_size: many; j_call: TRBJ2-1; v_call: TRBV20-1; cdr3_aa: CSARTSGRAHNEQFF
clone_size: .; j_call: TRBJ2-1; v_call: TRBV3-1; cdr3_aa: CASSQWVTSGSNEQFF
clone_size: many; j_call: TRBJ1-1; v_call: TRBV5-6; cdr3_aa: CASSYRQGALYDTEAFF
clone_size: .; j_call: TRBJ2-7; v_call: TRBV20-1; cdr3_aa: CSASLGGDRGYEQYF
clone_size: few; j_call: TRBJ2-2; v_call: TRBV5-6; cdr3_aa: CASTFGGNTGELFF
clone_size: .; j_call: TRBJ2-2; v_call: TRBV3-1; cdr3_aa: CASSTDFLTGELFF
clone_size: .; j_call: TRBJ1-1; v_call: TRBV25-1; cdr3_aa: CASSDLGSSHTEAFF
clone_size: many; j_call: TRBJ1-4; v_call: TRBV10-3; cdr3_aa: CAISEGGGKLFF
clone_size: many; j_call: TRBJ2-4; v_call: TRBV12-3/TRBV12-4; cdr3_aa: CASRSSGGKNIQYF
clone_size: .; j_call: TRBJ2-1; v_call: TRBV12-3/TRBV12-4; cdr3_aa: CASSSPGLSLNEQFF
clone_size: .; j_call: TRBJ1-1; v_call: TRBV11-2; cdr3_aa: CASSLVLLNTEAFF
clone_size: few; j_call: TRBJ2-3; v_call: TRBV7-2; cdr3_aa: CASSKLLDRLDTQYF
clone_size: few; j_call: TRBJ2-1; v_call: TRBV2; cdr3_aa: CASSRLAGLINEQFF
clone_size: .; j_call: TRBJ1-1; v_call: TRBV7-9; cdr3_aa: CASSSRQAMNTEAFF
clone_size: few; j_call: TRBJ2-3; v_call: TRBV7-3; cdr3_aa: CASSLKIALPTSGRPLTSTDTQYF
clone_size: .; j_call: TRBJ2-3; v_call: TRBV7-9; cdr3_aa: CASSMGTSGRTDTQYF
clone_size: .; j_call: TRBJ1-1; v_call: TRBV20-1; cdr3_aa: CSARDYFAEAFF
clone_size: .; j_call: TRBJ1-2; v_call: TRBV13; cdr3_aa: CASSLRGIVNYGYTF
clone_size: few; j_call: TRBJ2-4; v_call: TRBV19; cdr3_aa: CASTPTGVGSKNIQYF
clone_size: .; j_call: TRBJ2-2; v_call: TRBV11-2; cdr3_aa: CASSYRLGGELFF
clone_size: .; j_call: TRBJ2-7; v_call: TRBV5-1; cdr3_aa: CASSPVVGIEQYF
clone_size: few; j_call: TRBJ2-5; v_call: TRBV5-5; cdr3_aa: CASSLGLEGKGSKETQYF
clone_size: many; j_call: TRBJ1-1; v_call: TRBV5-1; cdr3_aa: CASSSEEGDTEAFF
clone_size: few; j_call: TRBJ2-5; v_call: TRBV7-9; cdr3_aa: CASSLEGYSQETQYF
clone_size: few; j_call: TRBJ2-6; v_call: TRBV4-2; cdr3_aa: CASSQDFAGVGSGANVLTF
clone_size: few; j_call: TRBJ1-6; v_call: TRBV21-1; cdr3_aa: CASSKEGRGEYNSPLHF
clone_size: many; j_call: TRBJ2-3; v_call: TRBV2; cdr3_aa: CASKSSGSTDTQYF
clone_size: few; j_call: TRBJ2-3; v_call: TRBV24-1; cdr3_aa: CATSGASSTDTQYF
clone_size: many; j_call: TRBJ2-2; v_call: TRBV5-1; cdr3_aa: CASSLSTGSNTGELFF
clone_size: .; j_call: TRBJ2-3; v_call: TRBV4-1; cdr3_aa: CASSLAMTLQGHARQLTDTQYF
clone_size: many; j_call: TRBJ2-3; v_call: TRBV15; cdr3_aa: CATSRQLAGGPGADTQYF
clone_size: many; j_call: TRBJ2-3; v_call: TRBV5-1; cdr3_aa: CASSLAASGDTDTQYF
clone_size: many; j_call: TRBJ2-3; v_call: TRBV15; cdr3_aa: CATSPRIRTDTQYF
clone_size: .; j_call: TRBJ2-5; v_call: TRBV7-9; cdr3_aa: CASSLGGLTRPETQYF
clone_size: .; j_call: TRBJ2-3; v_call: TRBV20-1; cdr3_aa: CSDEVGGTDTQYF
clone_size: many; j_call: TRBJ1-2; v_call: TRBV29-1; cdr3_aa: CSVEWQAGGDRGIYGYTF
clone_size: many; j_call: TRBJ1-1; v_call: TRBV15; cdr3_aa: CATSRDRQGGTEAFF
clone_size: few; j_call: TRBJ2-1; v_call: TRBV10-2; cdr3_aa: CAAAGSGRAEGSYNEQFF
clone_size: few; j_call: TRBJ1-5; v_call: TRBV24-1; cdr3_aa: CATSEGPSGGRLNQPQHF
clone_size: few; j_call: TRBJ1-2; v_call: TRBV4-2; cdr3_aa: CASSQGDRERGGYTF
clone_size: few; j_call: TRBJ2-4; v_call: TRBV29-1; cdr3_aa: CSVEGLAKNIQYF
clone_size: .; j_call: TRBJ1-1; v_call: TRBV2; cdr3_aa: CASSDFLGTPMNTEAFF
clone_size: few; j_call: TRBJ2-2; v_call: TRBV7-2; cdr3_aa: CASSFLAGGPGTGELFF
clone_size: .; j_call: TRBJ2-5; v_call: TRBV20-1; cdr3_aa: CSAHLLAGVETQYF